This TCR beta chain derives from a study of OX40 agonist ivuxolimab in advanced cancers. The repertoire was sequenced with immunoSEQ multiplex PCR; TCRdb's copy has only in-frame clones and lacks some. The sample records around 76,000 clones, roughly 90% being singletons. This CDR3 region has 15 residues. This material consisted of CD4+ or CD8+ T cells sorted from blood, taken in a trial of the OX40 agonist ivuxolimab. The clonotype was recovered from an adult with an advanced solid tumor such as melanoma, head and neck, liver or kidney cancer. The gene calls are TRBV21-1 and TRBJ2-1; the table gives TRBD2 as D, unverified against the DNA. TRBV21-1 constitutes a pseudogene. The CDR3 is CASSYPGTSVFEQFF. The DNA for the CDR3 is TGTGCCAGCAGCTACCCCGGGACTAGCGTATTTGAGCAGTTCTTC.